The clone carrying this TCR beta chain is a singleton in its sample. Its antigen remains unidentified. This CDR3 is 16 amino acids long. After removal of 6 bases from V and 4 bases from J, the junction contained 7 bases not matched to a gene. Looked up from germline, CDR1 is SNHLY and CDR2 is FYNNEI. From the 5' RACE reads, TCRdb called clonotypes with MiXCR, one entry per CDR3 protein. The data show hundreds of thousands of distinct CDR3 sequences, around 15% seen once. This entry is derived from a study of T-cell memory formation after mild COVID-19. Overall study results and limits: Second-wave clones peaking on day 37 lacked confirmed SARS-CoV-2 specificity.

The TCR originated in a man between 18 and 35 years old who had mild COVID-19 (a few samples of this study predate the infection). Cell type and time point are not known. The J gene is TRBJ2-1, the V gene TRBV2; 12 nucleotides match TRBD2. Specimen: PBMCs or a T cell subset sorted from them (not recorded which). For the CDR3, the DNA is TGTGCCAGCAGGGGAGCTAGCGGGAGGGCGTACAATGAGCAGTTCTTC. Amino acids: CASRGASGRAYNEQFF.